One and the same sample provided the 13 T cell receptor beta chains below, sequenced in a study of blood T cells in healthy people across ages. A second PCR, run for roughly 7 to 12 cycles, used a sample-barcoded 5' primer plus a J-beta primer mix. MiXCR, run by TCRdb on the 5' RACE reads, gives a single entry per CDR3 protein. The sample has approximately 600,000 distinct CDR3 sequences, 58% seen once. The specimen sequenced was blood. Receptor source: a man in his sixties in good health.

This clonotype appeared once. The chain links TRBV4-1 to TRBJ1-2; 11 bases are a match to TRBD1. Germline V gene data show CDR1 as MGHRA and CDR2 as YSYEKL. The CDR3 runs 16 residues. With 4 bases clipped from V and 8 bases from J, the junction kept 12 bases outside the gene matches. CDR3 loop: CASSRGQGAYSGGYTF. For the CDR3, the DNA is TGCGCCAGCAGCCGTGGACAGGGGGCTTACTCAGGGGGCTACACCTTC.

The chain couples TRBV28 to TRBJ2-7; D gene ambiguous. The CDR3 loop spans 14 amino acids. Trimming cost V 4 bases and J 2 bases, with 12 bases left between them. CDR1 is MDHEN and CDR2 is SYDVKM in the germline V gene. CDR3 DNA: TGTGCCAGCAGTTCCTTTATCGACACCTACGAGCAGTACTTC. It specifies CASSSFIDTYEQYF. Complete variable domain (other parts from reference TRBV28 and TRBJ2-7): DVKVTQSSRYLVKRTGEKVFLECVQDMDHENMFWYRQDPGLGLRLIYFSYDVKMKEKGDIPEGYSVSREKKERFSLILESASTNQTSMYLCASSSFIDTYEQYFGPGTRLTVT.

This clonotype was seen a handful of times. The CDR3 region is CASSQGSGRETQYF. The CDR3 DNA follows: TGTGCCAGCAGCCAAGGTTCAGGGAGGGAGACCCAGTACTTC. The chain employs TRBV3-1 and TRBJ2-5, with D perhaps matching TRBD2 (6 bases). The germline V gene encodes CDR1 LGHDT and CDR2 YNNKEL (reference sequence). Trimming left V 1 base short and J 5 bases short, with 11 bases between. CDR3 size: 14 residues.

The chain combines TRBV5-6 with TRBJ2-1; D may be TRBD2 (5 bases). CDR1 is SGHDT, CDR2 YYEEEE, per germline. Trimming removed 4 bases at V and 7 bases at J, with 21 bases between. The CDR3 is 16 residues long. DNA of the CDR3: TGTGCCAGCAGCCCCACTGGACTTGCCTTAGGGAATGAGCAGTTCTTC. Translation gives CASSPTGLALGNEQFF.

There are a few counts of this clonotype. The rearrangement joins TRBV29-1 to TRBJ2-1, with TRBD2 matching over 15 bases. The trim removed 7 bases at V and 4 bases at J, leaving 2 bases unmatched. Germline V gene lookup returns CDR1 SQVTM and CDR2 ANQGSEA. The CDR3 length is 14 residues. CDR3 sequence (DNA): TGCAGCGGCGGGACTAGCGGGGGGTACAATGAGCAGTTCTTC. Encoded protein: CSGGTSGGYNEQFF.

The V gene is TRBV5-4, the J gene TRBJ2-1; tentatively, D is TRBD2 (6 bases). The V gene lost 0 bases and the J gene lost 10 bases, with 11 bases spanning the gap. Germline V lookup: CDR1 SGHNT, CDR2 YYREEE (reference sequence). The CDR3 runs to 13 residues. CDR3 residues: CASSLAPGGEQFF. In DNA, the CDR3 is TGTGCCAGCAGCTTGGCTCCCGGGGGAGAGCAGTTCTTC.

The chain recombines TRBV6-5 with TRBJ1-2, with 7 bases identical to TRBD1. CDR1 is MNHEY, CDR2 SVGAGI, per germline. This CDR3 spans 15 amino acids. Unmatched junction bases numbered 6, after V lost 0 bases and J lost 5 bases. The CDR3 DNA sequence: TGTGCCAGCAGTTACTCCGATGGACAGGCATATGGCTACACCTTC. Protein sequence: CASSYSDGQAYGYTF.

The chain combines TRBV12-3 or TRBV12-4 with TRBJ1-6; perhaps TRBD1 as D (5 bases). The V and J ends lost 5 bases and 14 bases respectively, with 10 bases between them. The CDR3 extends over 11 amino acids. The chain's CDR3 is CASSRTGTLHF. CDR3 DNA sequence: TGTGCCAGCAGTCGTACAGGCACCCTCCACTTT.

The chain carries TRBV20-1 and TRBJ1-2; a possible D gene is TRBD1 (6 bases). Germline V gene sequence: CDR1 DFQATT, CDR2 SNEGSKA (reference sequence). Between the trimmed V and J ends, which lost 5 bases and 4 bases, there was a span of 11 bases. The length of the CDR3 is 12 residues. CDR3 nucleotide sequence: TGCAGTGCTCCGAGGGGGGGCTATGGCTACACCTTC. Translation gives CSAPRGGYGYTF.

This chain links TRBV7-7 with TRBJ2-7; TRBD2 aligns across 9 bases. The DNA end is a closer match to TRBJ2-5, so the J assignment may be wrong. The CDR3 has 16 amino acids. The germline gives CDR1 SSHAT, CDR2 FNYEAQ (reference sequence). CDR3 coding DNA: TGTGCCAGCAGCTTAGGGTCCCGGACTAGCGCCGAGACCCAGTACTTC. This codes for CASSLGSRTSAETQYF.

A few counts support this clonotype. The chain joins TRBV29-1 to TRBJ2-3; maybe TRBD1 (6 bases). This CDR3 is built from 15 residues. The germline V gene has CDR1 SQVTM and CDR2 ANQGSEA. V lost 4 bases and J lost 2, with 16 bases in between. This CDR3 is CSVGQQGNPTDTQYF. The CDR3 DNA sequence: TGCAGCGTTGGGCAACAGGGAAATCCCACAGATACGCAGTATTTT.

The chain links TRBV21-1 to TRBJ2-5; the table gives TRBD1 as D, unverified against the DNA. TRBV21-1 is reported as a pseudogene. CDR3 length equals 15 residues. In nucleotides, the CDR3 is TGTGCCAGCAGCAAAGACCAGGGGTTGACAAAGACCCAGTACTTC. Protein: CASSKDQGLTKTQYF.

The J gene is TRBJ1-1, the V gene TRBV28; tentatively, D is TRBD1 (6 bases). CDR1 and CDR2 from the germline V gene are MDHEN and SYDVKM. Trimming removed 7 bases from V and 4 bases from J, with 13 bases in between. The CDR3 has 13 residues. The CDR3 spells CASILGGSTEAFF. In DNA, the CDR3 is TGTGCCAGCATCTTAGGGGGGAGCACTGAAGCTTTCTTT.